The entry below gives a single T cell receptor (beta chain) sequence along with its context. Its specificity is unknown. These data are taken from a study of shared clonotypes between healthy human individuals. Overall study context: Serving as donors were two women and a few men, whose ages spanned 18 to 49. Study conclusions and caveats: Sequencing of the sorted subsets was shown by rarefaction to be incomplete despite large depth.

This CDR3 region has 16 residues. The germline V gene has CDR1 KGHSH and CDR2 LQKENI. After removal of 6 bases from V and 7 bases from J, the junction contained 12 bases not matched to a gene. The method was immunoSEQ multiplex PCR; TCRdb's version includes in-frame clones alone and lacks a portion of them. The profile shows about 2.3 million clones, about nine tenths of them singletons. The V call is TRBV18, the J call TRBJ1-6; the match to TRBD1 covers 7 bases. Sequencing was done on a sample of naive CD4+ T cells from PBMCs. Subset defined: CD45RA+ positively selected. The receptor comes from a man aged 18 to 29 in good health. Some clones in this sample may be carry-over from other donors' samples. The CDR3 protein is CASSPRQGQTNSPLHF. CDR3 nucleotides: TGTGCCAGCTCCCCCAGGCAGGGACAGACCAATTCACCCCTCCACTTT.